These 9 T cell receptor beta chains were sequenced from one sample in a study of Graves' ophthalmopathy and Graves' hyperthyroidism. RNA transcripts were the source from which TCR beta CDR3 regions were amplified. Scientists carried out first-round RT-PCR using HTBI primers and then a second-round multiplex PCR. TCRdb analysed the multiplex PCR reads with MiXCR anew, one entry per CDR3 protein. The repertoire holds about 1.1 million distinct CDR3 sequences, 36% seen once, with approximately 12% in the top ten. The sample comprised peripheral blood or thyroid tissue (not recorded which). These receptors were collected from an adult man with Graves' hyperthyroidism.

This clonotype was seen a few times. An end of the junction differs from the germline gene, which may be a read error. The gene calls are TRBV7-9 and TRBJ2-5; perhaps TRBD1 as D (5 bases). The CDR3 contains 16 residues. Germline V gene data show CDR1 as SEHNR and CDR2 as FQNEAQ (reference sequence). The CDR3 region is CASSQDLGSGQETQYF. The CDR3 DNA follows: TGCGCCAGCAGCCAAGATCTGGGGTCAGGGCAAGAGACCCAGTACTTC.

As to this clonotype: This may stem from a read error, because a much larger clone lies one nucleotide away. The rearrangement uses TRBV19 and TRBJ2-7; D gene uncertain. The CDR3 spans 14 residues. V lost 1 base and J 2 bases, leaving 9 bases between the germline ends. From germline, CDR1 is LNHDA and CDR2 SQIVND (reference sequence). As DNA, the CDR3 is TGTGCCAGTAGTATAGTCAGTAGTACCTACGAGCAGTACTTC. Its protein is CASSIVSSTYEQYF.

The V gene is TRBV28, the J gene TRBJ1-4; D call uncertain. This CDR3 is built from 15 residues. CDR1 and CDR2 (germline): MDHEN, SYDVKM. Trimming took 3 bases from V and 2 from J, leaving 10 bases between them. The CDR3 reads CASSLARTTNEKLFF. Written as DNA, the CDR3 is TGTGCCAGCAGTTTGGCAAGGACTACTAATGAAAAACTGTTTTTT.

This clonotype has only a few counts. This chain links TRBV5-5 with TRBJ1-4; D possibly corresponds to TRBD1 (6 bases). The CDR3 has 13 residues. Per the germline V gene, CDR1 is SGHKS and CDR2 is YYEKEE (reference sequence). V was trimmed by 5 bases and J by 5 bases, leaving 10 bases between them. The DNA for the CDR3 is TGTGCCAGCAGTGGGGGCAACAATGAAAAACTGTTTTTT. Translated, it gives CASSGGNNEKLFF. Full variable domain (remainder filled in from reference TRBV5-5 and TRBJ1-4): DAGVTQSPTHLIKTRGQQVTLRCSPISGHKSVSWYQQVLGQGPQFIFQYYEKEERGRGNFPDRFSARQFPNYSSELNVNALLLGDSALYLCASSGGNNEKLFFGSGTQLSVL.

This clonotype has a count of ten or more. The rearrangement uses TRBV20-1 and TRBJ2-7, with D possibly TRBD2 on 5 matching bases. With 3 bases removed from V and 7 bases from J, the gap between germline ends came to 7 bases. This CDR3 contains 10 residues. Germline CDR1 reads DFQATT; CDR2 reads SNEGSKA (reference sequence). For the CDR3, the DNA is TGCAGTGCTAGCACGGGGGAGCAGTACTTC. Amino acid sequence: CSASTGEQYF.

Here the CDR3 DNA reads TGTGCCTTTAAATCCCCAGGGGGCTACTATGGCTACACCTTC. This translates into CAFKSPGGYYGYTF. V is TRBV30 and J is TRBJ1-2; 8 bases fit TRBD1. The V gene's germline CDR1 is GTSNPN and CDR2 SVGIG (reference sequence). With V trimmed by 7 bases and J by 3 bases, 10 bases remained unmatched. CDR3 length equals 14 residues. Drawing the rest from reference TRBV30 and TRBJ1-2, the complete variable domain is SQTIHQWPATLVQPVGSPLSLECTVEGTSNPNLYWYRQAAGRGLQLLFYSVGIGQISSEVPQNLSASRPQDRQFILSSKKLLLSDSGFYLCAFKSPGGYYGYTFGSGTRLTVV.

The V gene is TRBV20-1, the J gene TRBJ2-2; D assignment may be TRBD1 or TRBD2 (6 bases each). V shed 5 bases and J shed 3 bases, with 13 bases lying between them. The CDR3 runs 14 residues. Germline V gene sequence: CDR1 DFQATT, CDR2 SNEGSKA (reference sequence). The CDR3 nucleotides read TGCAGTGCTCCGCTAGGGGGGTACACCGGGGAGCTGTTTTTT. This translates into CSAPLGGYTGELFF.

This clonotype appeared many times. The chain couples TRBV10-3 to TRBJ2-7, with 7 nucleotides matching TRBD2. With 6 bases clipped from V and 0 bases from J, the junction kept 8 bases outside the gene matches. The CDR3 extends over 15 amino acids. Germline CDR1 ENHRY, CDR2 SYGVKD. DNA for the CDR3: TGTGCCATCAGCCAAGCGGGGCATAGCTCCTACGAGCAGTACTTC. The encoded protein is CAISQAGHSSYEQYF.

The chain uses TRBV12-3 or TRBV12-4 and TRBJ1-5, with D maybe TRBD1 (5 bases). Trimming shortened V by 5 bases and J by 2 bases, and 13 bases separated the two germline ends. The CDR3 has 15 residues. CDR3 coding DNA: TGTGCCAGCAGTCCCAGGGACTTGGGCAATCAGCCCCAGCATTTT. Its protein is CASSPRDLGNQPQHF.